This TCR beta chain was sequenced during a study of blood T cells in healthy people across ages. PCR was performed a second time for about 6 to 11 cycles using a sample-barcoded 5' primer and a J-beta primer mix. TCRdb re-derived calls from the 5' RACE reads in MiXCR, one entry per CDR3 protein. The profile shows over 1,500,000 distinct CDR3 sequences, about 50% of them singletons. Losses at the gene ends were 7 bases for V and 0 bases for J; bases not matched to a gene: 12. The germline V gene encodes CDR1 LNHDA and CDR2 SQIVND (reference sequence). This CDR3 has 16 amino acids. Caucasian, healthy and from Russia, the donors were aged between 6 and 90. Findings and limits, study-wide: Observed TCR beta diversity per million T cells went down as age went up. This fall followed a roughly linear course with age.

A word on this clonotype: Its antigen is undetermined.

Source material: blood. The chain uses TRBV19 and TRBJ2-7, with 7 bases identical to TRBD1. This sequence originates from a woman in her forties in good health. The chain's CDR3 is CASTLLLRDSSYEQYF. In DNA form, the CDR3 reads TGTGCCAGTACCCTCCTCCTTCGGGACAGCTCCTACGAGCAGTACTTC. Complete variable domain (other parts from reference TRBV19 and TRBJ2-7): DGGITQSPKYLFRKEGQNVTLSCEQNLNHDAMYWYRQDPGQGLRLIYYSQIVNDFQKGDIAEGYSVSREKKESFPLTVTSAQKNPTAFYLCASTLLLRDSSYEQYFGPGTRLTVT.